This TCR beta chain is from a study of blood T cells in healthy people across ages. This CDR3 region has 15 residues. V lost 7 bases, J lost 5 bases, and 11 bases stayed unmatched. CDR1 SEHNR and CDR2 FQNEAQ come from the germline V gene (reference sequence). PCR was performed a second time for about 7 to 11 cycles using a sample-barcoded 5' primer and a J-beta primer mix. TCRdb analysed the 5' RACE reads with MiXCR anew, one entry per CDR3 protein. The sample has approximately 1,700,000 distinct CDR3 sequences; 39% are singletons. The sample taken for sequencing was blood. The source is a human donor in good health. V gene TRBV7-9 combines with J gene TRBJ2-7; TRBD1 aligns across 10 bases. CDR3 bases: TGTGCCAGCAAGGGACAGGGGCGATCTGTTAACGAGCAGTACTTC. This gives the protein CASKGQGRSVNEQYF.